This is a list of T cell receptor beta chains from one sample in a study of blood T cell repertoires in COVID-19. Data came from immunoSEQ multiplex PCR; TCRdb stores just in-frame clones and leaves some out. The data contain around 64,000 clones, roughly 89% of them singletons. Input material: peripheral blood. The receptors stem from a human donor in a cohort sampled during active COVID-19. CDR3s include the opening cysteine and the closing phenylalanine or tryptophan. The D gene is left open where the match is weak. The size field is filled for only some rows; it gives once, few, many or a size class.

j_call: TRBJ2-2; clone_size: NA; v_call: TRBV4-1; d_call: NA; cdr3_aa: CASSQSAGELFF; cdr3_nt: TGCGCCAGCAGCCAAAGCGCCGGGGAGCTGTTTTTT
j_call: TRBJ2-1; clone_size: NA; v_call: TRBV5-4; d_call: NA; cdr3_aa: CASSFGYYNEQFF; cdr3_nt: TGTGCCAGCAGCTTTGGCTACTATAATGAGCAGTTCTTC
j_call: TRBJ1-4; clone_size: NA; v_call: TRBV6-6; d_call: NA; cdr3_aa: CASRSLGGLNEKLFF; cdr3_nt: TGTGCCAGCAGATCATTGGGGGGACTTAATGAAAAACTGTTTTTT
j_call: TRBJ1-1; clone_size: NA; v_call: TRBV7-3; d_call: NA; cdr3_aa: CASSLRAGKNTEAFF; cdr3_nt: TGTGCCAGCAGCTTAAGGGCAGGGAAGAACACTGAAGCTTTCTTT
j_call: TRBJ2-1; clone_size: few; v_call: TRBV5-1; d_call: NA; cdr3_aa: CASSLQGGPSYNEQFF; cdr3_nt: TGCGCCAGCAGCTTGCAAGGGGGACCTAGCTACAATGAGCAGTTCTTC
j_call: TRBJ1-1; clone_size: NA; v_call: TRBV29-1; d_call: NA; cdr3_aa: CSVELGAAAFF; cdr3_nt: TGCAGCGTTGAATTGGGGGCCGCGGCTTTCTTT
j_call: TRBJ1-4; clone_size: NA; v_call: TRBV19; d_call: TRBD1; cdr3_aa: CASSRPTGNEKLFF; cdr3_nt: TGTGCCAGTAGTCGACCGACAGGGAATGAAAAACTGTTTTTT
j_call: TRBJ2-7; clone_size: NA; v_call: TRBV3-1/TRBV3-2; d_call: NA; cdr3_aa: CASSQTESYEQYF; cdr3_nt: TGTGCCAGCAGCCAGACAGAGTCCTACGAGCAGTACTTC
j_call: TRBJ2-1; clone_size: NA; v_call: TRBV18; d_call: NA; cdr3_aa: CASSQIPGRGPYNEQFF; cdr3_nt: TGTGCCAGCTCGCAGATTCCAGGGCGGGGGCCCTACAATGAGCAGTTCTTC
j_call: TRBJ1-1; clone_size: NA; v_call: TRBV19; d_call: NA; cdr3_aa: CASSIGGGLLSEAFF; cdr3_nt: TGTGCCAGTAGTATTGGGGGGGGTCTGCTCTCTGAAGCTTTCTTT
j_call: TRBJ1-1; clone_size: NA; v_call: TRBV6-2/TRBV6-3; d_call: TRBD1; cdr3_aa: CASTPGQGGTEAFF; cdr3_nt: TGTGCCAGCACCCCCGGGCAGGGGGGAACTGAAGCTTTCTTT
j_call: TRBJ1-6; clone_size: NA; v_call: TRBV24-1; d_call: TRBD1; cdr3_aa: CATSDSRQGRSPLHF; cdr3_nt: TGTGCCACCAGTGACTCCCGACAGGGACGCTCACCCCTCCACTTT
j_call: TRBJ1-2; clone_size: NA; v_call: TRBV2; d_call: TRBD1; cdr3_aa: CASSADRGRGYTF; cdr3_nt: TGTGCCAGCAGTGCCGACAGGGGGCGCGGCTACACCTTC
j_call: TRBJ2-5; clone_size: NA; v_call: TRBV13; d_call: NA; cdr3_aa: CASSYPSLAGRGETQYF; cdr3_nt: TGTGCCAGCAGCTACCCCAGTCTGGCGGGACGGGGGGAGACCCAGTACTTC
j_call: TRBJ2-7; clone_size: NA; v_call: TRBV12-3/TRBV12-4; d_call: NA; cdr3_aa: CASSSYGFHEQYF; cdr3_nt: TGTGCCAGCAGCAGCTACGGGTTCCACGAGCAGTACTTC
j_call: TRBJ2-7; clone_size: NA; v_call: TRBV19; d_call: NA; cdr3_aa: CASSIGGGTGVYEQYF; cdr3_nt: TGTGCCAGTAGTATAGGTGGCGGGACGGGTGTCTACGAGCAGTACTTC
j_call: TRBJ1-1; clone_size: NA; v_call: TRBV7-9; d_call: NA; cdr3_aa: CASSLARGMNTEAFF; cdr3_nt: TGTGCCAGCAGCTTAGCGCGGGGAATGAACACTGAAGCTTTCTTT
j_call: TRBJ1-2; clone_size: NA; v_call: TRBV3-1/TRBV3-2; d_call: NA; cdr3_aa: CASSQDIRGPNSNYGYTF; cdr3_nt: TGTGCCAGCAGCCAAGATATCAGGGGACCCAACTCTAACTATGGCTACACCTTC
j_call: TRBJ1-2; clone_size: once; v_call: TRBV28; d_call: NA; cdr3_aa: CASSLSGSYGYTF; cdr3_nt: TGTGCCAGCAGTTTGTCGGGGAGTTATGGCTACACCTTC
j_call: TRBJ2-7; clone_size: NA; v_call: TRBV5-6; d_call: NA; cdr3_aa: CASSLRGRNYEQYF; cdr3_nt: TGTGCCAGCAGCTTACGGGGTCGGAACTACGAGCAGTACTTC
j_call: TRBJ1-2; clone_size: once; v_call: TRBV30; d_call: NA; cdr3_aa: CAWSVRLANYGYTF; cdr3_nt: TGTGCCTGGAGTGTACGACTCGCTAACTATGGCTACACCTTC
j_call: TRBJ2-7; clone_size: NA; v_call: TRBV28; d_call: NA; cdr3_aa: CASGRGGSYEQYF; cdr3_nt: TGTGCCAGCGGAAGAGGGGGTTCCTACGAGCAGTACTTC
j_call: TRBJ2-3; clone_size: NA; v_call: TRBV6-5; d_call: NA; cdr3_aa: CASSRGTVSTDTQYF; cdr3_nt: TGTGCCAGCAGCCGCGGGACAGTGAGCACAGATACGCAGTATTTT
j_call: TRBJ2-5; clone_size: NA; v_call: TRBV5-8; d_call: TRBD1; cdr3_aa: CASSQRQGRGQETQYF; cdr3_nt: TGTGCCAGCAGCCAAAGACAGGGTAGGGGCCAAGAGACCCAGTACTTC
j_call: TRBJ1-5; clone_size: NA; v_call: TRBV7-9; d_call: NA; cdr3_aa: CASSASGDQPQHF; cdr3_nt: TGTGCCAGCAGCGCTAGCGGGGACCAGCCCCAGCATTTT
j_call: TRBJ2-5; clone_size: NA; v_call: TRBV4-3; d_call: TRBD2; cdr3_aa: CASSQVSGLAGGQETQYF; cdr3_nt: TGCGCCAGCAGCCAAGTATCGGGGCTAGCGGGGGGCCAAGAGACCCAGTACTTC
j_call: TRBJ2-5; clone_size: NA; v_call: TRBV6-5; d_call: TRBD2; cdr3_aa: CASSYSPGLAGTQYF; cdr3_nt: TGTGCCAGCAGTTACTCTCCCGGACTAGCGGGGACCCAGTACTTC
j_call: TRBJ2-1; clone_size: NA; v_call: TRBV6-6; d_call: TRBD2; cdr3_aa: CASSPLAGGLSYNEQFF; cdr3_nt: TGTGCCAGCAGTCCCTTAGCGGGGGGGCTCTCTTACAATGAGCAGTTCTTC
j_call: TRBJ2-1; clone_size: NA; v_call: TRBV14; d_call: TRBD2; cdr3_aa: CASSPYNLAGGWNEQFF; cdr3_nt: TGTGCCAGCAGCCCCTATAATTTGGCGGGAGGCTGGAATGAGCAGTTCTTC
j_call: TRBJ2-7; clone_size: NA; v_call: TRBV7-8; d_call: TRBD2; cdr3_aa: CASSSPGASGLQQYF; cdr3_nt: TGTGCCAGCAGCTCCCCCGGTGCTAGCGGGCTTCAGCAGTACTTC
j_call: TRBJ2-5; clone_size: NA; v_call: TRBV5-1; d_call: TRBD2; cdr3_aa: CASSFGTSGRPQEETQYF; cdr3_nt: TGCGCCAGCAGCTTCGGGACTAGCGGGAGGCCTCAAGAAGAGACCCAGTACTTC
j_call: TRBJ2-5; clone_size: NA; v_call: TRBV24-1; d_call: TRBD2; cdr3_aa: CATSDPGTSGETQYF; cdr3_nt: TGTGCCACCAGTGACCCCGGGACTAGTGGGGAGACCCAGTACTTC
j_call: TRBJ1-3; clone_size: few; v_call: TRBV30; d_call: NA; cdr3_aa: CAWSAPGRVGNTIYF; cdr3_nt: TGTGCCTGGAGCGCACCGGGTCGAGTTGGAAACACCATATATTTT
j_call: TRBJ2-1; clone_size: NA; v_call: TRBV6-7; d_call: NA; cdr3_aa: CASSFRDTHNEQFF; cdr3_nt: TGTGCCAGCAGCTTTCGAGACACCCACAATGAGCAGTTCTTC
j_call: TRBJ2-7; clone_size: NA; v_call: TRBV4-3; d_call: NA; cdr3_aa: CASSQDFRGGHQYF; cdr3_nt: TGCGCCAGCAGCCAAGATTTTAGGGGGGGGCACCAGTACTTC
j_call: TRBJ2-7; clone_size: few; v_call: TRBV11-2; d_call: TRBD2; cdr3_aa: CASSLETSGAYEQYF; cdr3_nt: TGTGCCAGCAGCTTAGAGACTAGCGGAGCCTACGAGCAGTACTTC
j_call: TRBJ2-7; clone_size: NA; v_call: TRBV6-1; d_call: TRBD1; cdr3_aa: CASSEQTGTGYEQYF; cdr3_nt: TGTGCCAGCAGTGAACAGACAGGGACAGGTTACGAGCAGTACTTC
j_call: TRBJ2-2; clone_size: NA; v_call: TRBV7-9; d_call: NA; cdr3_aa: CASSPRLAAVNTGELFF; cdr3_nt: TGTGCCAGCAGCCCCAGGTTAGCGGCAGTGAACACCGGGGAGCTGTTTTTT
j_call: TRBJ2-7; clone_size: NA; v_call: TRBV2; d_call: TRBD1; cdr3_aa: CASSGQGAYEQYF; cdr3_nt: TGTGCCAGCAGTGGACAGGGGGCTTACGAGCAGTACTTC
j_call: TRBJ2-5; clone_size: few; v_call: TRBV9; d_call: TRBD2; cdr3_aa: CASSRSGGAGETQYF; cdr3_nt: TGTGCCAGCAGCCGTAGCGGGGGGGCGGGAGAGACCCAGTACTTC
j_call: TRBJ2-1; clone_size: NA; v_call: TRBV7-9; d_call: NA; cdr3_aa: CASSARGRAALGNEQFF; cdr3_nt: TGTGCCAGCAGCGCGCGGGGAAGAGCGGCCCTAGGCAATGAGCAGTTCTTC
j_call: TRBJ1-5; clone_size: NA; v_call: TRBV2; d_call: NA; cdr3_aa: CASRLRGQPQHF; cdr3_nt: TGTGCCAGCAGACTCAGGGGTCAGCCCCAGCATTTT
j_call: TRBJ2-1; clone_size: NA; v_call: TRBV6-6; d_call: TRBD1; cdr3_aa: CASRQGQSSYNEQFF; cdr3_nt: TGTGCCAGCAGACAGGGACAGAGCTCCTACAATGAGCAGTTCTTC
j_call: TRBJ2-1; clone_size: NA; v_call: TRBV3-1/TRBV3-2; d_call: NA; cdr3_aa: CASSQALKDGGIYNEQFF; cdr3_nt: TGTGCCAGCAGCCAAGCCCTGAAGGACGGGGGTATTTACAATGAGCAGTTCTTC
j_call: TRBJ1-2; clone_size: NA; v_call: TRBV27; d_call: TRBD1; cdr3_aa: CASRPAGTGYYGYTF; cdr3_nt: TGTGCCAGCAGGCCCGCCGGGACAGGGTACTATGGCTACACCTTC
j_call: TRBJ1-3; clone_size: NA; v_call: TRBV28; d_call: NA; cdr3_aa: CASSLGGGGNTIYF; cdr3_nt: TGTGCCAGCAGTTTAGGGGGCGGTGGAAACACCATATATTTT
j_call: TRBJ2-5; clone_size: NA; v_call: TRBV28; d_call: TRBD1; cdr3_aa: CASTDRGRVETQYF; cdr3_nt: TGTGCCAGCACTGACAGGGGGCGCGTCGAGACCCAGTACTTC
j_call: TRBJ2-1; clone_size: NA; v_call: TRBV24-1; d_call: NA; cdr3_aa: CATSMGDEQFF; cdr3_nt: TGTGCCACCAGTATGGGCGATGAGCAGTTCTTC
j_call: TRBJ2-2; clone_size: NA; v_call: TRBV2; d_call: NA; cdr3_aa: CASKRRAWSGSNTGELFF; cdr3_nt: TGTGCCAGCAAAAGGCGGGCTTGGAGCGGATCTAACACCGGGGAGCTGTTTTTT
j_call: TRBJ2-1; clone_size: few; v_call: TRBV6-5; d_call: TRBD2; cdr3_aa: CASKLAGTYNEQFF; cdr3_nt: TGTGCCAGCAAGCTAGCGGGTACCTACAATGAGCAGTTCTTC
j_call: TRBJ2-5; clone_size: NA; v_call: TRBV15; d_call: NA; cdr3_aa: CATSRDPAQETQYF; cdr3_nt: TGTGCCACCAGCAGAGACCCAGCGCAAGAGACCCAGTACTTC
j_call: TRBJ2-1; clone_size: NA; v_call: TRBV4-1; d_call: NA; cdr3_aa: CASSPSRLGRDEQFF; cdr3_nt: TGCGCCAGCAGCCCTAGCAGGTTGGGGAGAGATGAGCAGTTCTTC
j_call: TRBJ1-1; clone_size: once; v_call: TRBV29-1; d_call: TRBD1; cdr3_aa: CSVETGGMNTEAFF; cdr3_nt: TGCAGCGTTGAAACAGGGGGGATGAACACTGAAGCTTTCTTT
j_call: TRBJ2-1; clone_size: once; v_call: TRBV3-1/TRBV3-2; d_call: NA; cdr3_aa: CASSLASLSEQFF; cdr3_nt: TGTGCCAGCAGCCTCGCCTCCCTATCGGAGCAGTTCTTC
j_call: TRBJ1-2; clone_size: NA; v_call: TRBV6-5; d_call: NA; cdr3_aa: CASSYGGSPNYGYTF; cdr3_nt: TGTGCCAGCAGTTACGGGGGGTCGCCCAACTATGGCTACACCTTC
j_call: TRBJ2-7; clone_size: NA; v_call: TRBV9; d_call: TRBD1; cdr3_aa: CASSVIPGQLYEQYF; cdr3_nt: TGTGCCAGCAGCGTCATTCCGGGACAGCTCTACGAGCAGTACTTC
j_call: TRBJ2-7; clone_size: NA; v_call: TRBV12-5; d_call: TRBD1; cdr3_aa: CASGSWTGGLQYF; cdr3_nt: TGTGCTAGTGGTTCTTGGACAGGCGGTTTGCAGTACTTC
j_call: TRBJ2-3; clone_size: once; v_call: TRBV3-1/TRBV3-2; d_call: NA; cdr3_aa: CASSPEISPSEAQYF; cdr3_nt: TGTGCCAGCAGCCCTGAGATATCCCCTTCCGAGGCGCAGTATTTT
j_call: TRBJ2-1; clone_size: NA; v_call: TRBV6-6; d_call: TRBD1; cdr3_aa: CASTKVGGRSYNEQFF; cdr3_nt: TGTGCCAGCACCAAAGTAGGGGGCCGGTCCTACAATGAGCAGTTCTTC